The clone carrying this TCR beta chain came up many times. V was pared by 5 bases and J by 5 bases, with 10 bases between. The length of the CDR3 is 14 residues. Germline V lookup: CDR1 SGHVS, CDR2 FQNEAQ. The sample comes from a study of tumor and adjacent non-tumor tissue in lung cancer. Study in general: Patients comprised about a dozen adenocarcinoma, a couple of squamous cell carcinoma and 1 small cell lung cancer.

This sample's RNA came from whole unsorted tissue. This non-tumor lung sample came from over 3 cm beyond the tumor edge. Three rounds of nested PCR, following a modified ARM-PCR protocol, produced the TCRbeta library. TCRdb reprocessed the multiplex PCR reads with MiXCR, giving one entry per CDR3 protein. This table has 90,000 to 100,000 distinct CDR3 sequences, roughly 78% appearing once. Source material: distant non-tumor lung tissue. The gene calls are TRBV7-8 and TRBJ1-6, with a weak D call TRBD1 (5 bases). This TCR was sampled from a man between 60 and 75 years old with small cell lung cancer. The CDR3 DNA reads as TGTGCCAGCAGCAAACAGGCGGATAATTCACCCCTCCACTTT. Residues: CASSKQADNSPLHF.